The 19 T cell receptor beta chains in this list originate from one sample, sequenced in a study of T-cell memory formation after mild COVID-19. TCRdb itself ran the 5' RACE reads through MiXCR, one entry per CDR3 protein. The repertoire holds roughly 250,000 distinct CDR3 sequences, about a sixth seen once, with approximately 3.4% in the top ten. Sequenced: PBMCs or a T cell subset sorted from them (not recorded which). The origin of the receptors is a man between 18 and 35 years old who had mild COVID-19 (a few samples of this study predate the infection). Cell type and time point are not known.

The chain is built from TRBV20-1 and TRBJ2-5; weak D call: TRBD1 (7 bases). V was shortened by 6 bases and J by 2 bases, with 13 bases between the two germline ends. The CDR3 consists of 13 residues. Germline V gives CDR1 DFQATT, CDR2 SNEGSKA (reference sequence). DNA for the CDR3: TGCAGTGCCAGGGGGACTTTACAAGAGACCCAGTACTTC. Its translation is CSARGTLQETQYF.

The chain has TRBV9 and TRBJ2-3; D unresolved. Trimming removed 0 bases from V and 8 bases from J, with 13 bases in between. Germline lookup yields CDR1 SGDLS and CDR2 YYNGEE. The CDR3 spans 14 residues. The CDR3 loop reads CASSVGLETGTQYF. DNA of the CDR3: TGTGCCAGCAGCGTAGGACTCGAGACGGGTACGCAGTATTTT.

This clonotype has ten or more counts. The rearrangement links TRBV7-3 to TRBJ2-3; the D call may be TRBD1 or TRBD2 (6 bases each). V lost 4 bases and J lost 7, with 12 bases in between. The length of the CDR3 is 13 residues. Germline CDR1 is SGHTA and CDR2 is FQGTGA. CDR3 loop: CASSSRGGNTQYF. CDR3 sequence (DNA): TGTGCCAGCAGCTCCCGAGGGGGGAATACGCAGTATTTT.

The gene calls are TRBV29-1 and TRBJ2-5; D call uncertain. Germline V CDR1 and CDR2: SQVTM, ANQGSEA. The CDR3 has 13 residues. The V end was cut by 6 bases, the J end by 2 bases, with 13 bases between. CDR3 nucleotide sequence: TGCAGCGTAGTCAGACACTTTCAAGAGACCCAGTACTTC. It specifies CSVVRHFQETQYF.

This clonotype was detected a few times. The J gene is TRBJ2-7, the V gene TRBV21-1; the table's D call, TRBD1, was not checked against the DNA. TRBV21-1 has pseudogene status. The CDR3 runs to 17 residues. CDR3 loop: CASSKSPRTGDFYEQYF. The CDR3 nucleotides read TGTGCCAGCAGCAAATCCCCCCGGACAGGGGACTTCTACGAGCAGTACTTC.

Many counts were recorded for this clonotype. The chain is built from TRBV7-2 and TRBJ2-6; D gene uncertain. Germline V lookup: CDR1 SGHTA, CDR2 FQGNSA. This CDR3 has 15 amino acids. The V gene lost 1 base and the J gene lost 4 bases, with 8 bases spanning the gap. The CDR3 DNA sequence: TGTGCCAGCAGCTTAGACTTTTCAGGGGCCAACGTCCTGACTTTC. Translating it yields CASSLDFSGANVLTF.

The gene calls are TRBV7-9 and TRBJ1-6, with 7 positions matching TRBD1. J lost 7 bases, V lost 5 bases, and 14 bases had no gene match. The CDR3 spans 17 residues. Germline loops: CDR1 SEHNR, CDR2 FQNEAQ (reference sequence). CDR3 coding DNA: TGTGCCAGCAGCACCCTAGGCCGACAGGGAGTAAATTCACCCCTCCACTTT. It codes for CASSTLGRQGVNSPLHF. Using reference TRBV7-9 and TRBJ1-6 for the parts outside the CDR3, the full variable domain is DTGVSQNPRHKITKRGQNVTFRCDPISEHNRLYWYRQTLGQGPEFLTYFQNEAQLEKSRLLSDRFSAERPKGSFSTLEIQRTEQGDSAMYLCASSTLGRQGVNSPLHFGNGTRLTVT.

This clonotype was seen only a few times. CDR3 coding DNA: TGTGCCAGCAGCCCAGGGCGTGGGGAGCAGTACGTC. Amino acid sequence: CASSPGRGEQYV. The chain joins TRBV3-1 to TRBJ2-7; a possible D gene is TRBD1 (5 bases). Germline V gene sequence: CDR1 LGHDT, CDR2 YNNKEL (reference sequence). The V end was cut by 4 bases, the J end by 7 bases, with 11 bases between. The CDR3 loop spans 12 amino acids.

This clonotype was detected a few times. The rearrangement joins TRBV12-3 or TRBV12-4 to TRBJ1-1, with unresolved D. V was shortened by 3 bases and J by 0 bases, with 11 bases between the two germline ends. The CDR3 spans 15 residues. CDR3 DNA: TGTGCCAGCAGTTTGGGCGGATCGATGAACACTGAAGCTTTCTTT. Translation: CASSLGGSMNTEAFF.

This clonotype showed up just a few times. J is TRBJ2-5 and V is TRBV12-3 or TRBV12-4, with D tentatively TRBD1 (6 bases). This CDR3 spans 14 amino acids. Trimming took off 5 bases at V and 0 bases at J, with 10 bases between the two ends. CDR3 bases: TGTGCCAGCAGTGGGTCAGGGGACCAAGAGACCCAGTACTTC. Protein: CASSGSGDQETQYF.

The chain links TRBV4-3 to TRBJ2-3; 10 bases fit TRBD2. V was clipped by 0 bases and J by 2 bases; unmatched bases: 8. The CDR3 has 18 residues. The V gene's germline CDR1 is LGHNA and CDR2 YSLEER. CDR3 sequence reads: CASSQEGNTSGTTDTQYF. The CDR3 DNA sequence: TGCGCCAGCAGCCAAGAAGGGAATACTAGCGGGACCACAGATACGCAGTATTTT.

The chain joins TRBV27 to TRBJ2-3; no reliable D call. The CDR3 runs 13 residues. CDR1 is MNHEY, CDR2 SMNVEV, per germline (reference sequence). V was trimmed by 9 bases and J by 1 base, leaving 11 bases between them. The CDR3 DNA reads TGTGCCAGTCGGGTCACTGGCACAGATACGCAGTATTTT. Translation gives CASRVTGTDTQYF.

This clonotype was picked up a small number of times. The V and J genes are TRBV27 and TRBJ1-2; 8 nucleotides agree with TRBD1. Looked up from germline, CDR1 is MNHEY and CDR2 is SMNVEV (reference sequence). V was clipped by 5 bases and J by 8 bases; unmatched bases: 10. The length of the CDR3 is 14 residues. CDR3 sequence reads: CASSKGGTGAGYTF. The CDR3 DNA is TGTGCCAGCAGTAAGGGCGGGACAGGTGCCGGCTACACCTTC.

The chain's CDR3 is CASGSGYGYTF. Written as DNA, the CDR3 is TGTGCTAGTGGTTCTGGATATGGCTACACCTTC. V and J are TRBV12-5 and TRBJ1-2; D remains ambiguous. The V end was cut by 4 bases, the J end by 5 bases, with 5 bases between. The CDR3 extends over 11 amino acids. From germline, CDR1 is LGHNT and CDR2 FRNRAP.

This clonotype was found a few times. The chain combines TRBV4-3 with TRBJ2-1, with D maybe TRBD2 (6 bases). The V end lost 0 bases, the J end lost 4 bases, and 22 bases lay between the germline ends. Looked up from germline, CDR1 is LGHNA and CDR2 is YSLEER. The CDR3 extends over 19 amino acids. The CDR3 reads CASSQDPRGPYQSYNEQFF. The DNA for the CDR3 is TGCGCCAGCAGCCAAGACCCGCGGGGACCCTATCAATCTTACAATGAGCAGTTCTTC.

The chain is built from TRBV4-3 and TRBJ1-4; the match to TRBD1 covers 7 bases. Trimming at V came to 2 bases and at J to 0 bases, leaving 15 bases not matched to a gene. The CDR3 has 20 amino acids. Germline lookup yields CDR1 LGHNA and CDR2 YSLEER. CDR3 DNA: TGCGCCAGCAGCCAACTCCCTTGGGACAGCCTTCAGTCAACTAATGAAAAACTGTTTTTT. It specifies CASSQLPWDSLQSTNEKLFF.

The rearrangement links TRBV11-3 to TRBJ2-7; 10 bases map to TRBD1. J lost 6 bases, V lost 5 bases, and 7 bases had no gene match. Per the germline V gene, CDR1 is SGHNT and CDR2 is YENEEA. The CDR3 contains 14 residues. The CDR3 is CASSGPGQGIEQYF. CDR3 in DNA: TGTGCCAGCAGCGGCCCGGGACAGGGGATCGAGCAGTACTTC.

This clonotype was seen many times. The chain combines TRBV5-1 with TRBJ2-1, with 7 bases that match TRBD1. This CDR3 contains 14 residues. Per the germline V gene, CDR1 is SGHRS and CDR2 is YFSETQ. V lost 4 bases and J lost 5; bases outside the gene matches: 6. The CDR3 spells CASSRDSSNNEQFF. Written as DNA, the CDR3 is TGCGCCAGCAGCCGGGACAGCTCGAACAATGAGCAGTTCTTC.

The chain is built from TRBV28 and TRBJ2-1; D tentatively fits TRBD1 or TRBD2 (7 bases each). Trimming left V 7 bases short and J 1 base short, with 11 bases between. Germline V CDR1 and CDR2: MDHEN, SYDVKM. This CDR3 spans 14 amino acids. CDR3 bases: TGTGCCAGCATCAGGGGGGGATCCTACAATGAGCAGTTCTTC. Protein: CASIRGGSYNEQFF.